This T cell receptor (beta chain) was sequenced in a study of blood T cell repertoires in COVID-19. Study-wide context: Spain, Italy and the United States supplied samples that represented acute and convalescent COVID-19. In each case, the material was cDNA or gDNA derived from T cells, B-cell-depleted T cells, or PBMCs.

Authors' processing steps: For nucleated cells, counts were estimated from reference gene primer amplification. Assay: immunoSEQ multiplex PCR; the TCRdb copy retains only in-frame clones and omits some. V, J and clone size derive from that table, while D and trimming were established from the DNA sequence. The top ten hold 15% to 18% of the sample, which has around 40,000 clones, about 91% seen once. This clone was picked up one time. The sequence derives from a woman in her thirties in a cohort sampled during active COVID-19. Sample: peripheral blood.

CDR3: CASSLQGANYGYTF. In DNA form, the CDR3 reads TGTGCCAGTTCCTTACAGGGGGCTAACTATGGCTACACCTTC. V is TRBV19 and J is TRBJ1-2; 8 nucleotides align to TRBD1. The CDR3 extends over 14 amino acids. Germline values: CDR1 LNHDA, CDR2 SQIVND (reference sequence). V lost 8 bases, J lost 0 bases, and 5 bases stayed unmatched.